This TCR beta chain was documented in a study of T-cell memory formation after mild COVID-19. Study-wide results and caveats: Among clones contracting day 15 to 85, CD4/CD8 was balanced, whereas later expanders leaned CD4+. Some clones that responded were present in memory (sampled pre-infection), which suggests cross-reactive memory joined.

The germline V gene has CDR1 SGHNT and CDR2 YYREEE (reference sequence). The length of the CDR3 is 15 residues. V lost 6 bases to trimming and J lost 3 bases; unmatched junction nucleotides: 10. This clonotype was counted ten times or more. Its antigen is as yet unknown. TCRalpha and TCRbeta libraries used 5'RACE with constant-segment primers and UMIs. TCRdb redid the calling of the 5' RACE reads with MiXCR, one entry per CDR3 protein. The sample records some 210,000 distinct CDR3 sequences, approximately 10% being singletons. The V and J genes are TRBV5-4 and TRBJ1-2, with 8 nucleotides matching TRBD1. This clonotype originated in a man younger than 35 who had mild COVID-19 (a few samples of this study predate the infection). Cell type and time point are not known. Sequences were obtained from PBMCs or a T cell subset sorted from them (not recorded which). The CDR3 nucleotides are TGTGCCAGCACTGTCGGGGACAGGTTCGACTATGGCTACACCTTC. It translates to CASTVGDRFDYGYTF. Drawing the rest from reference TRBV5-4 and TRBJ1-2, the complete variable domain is ETGVTQSPTHLIKTRGQQVTLRCSSQSGHNTVSWYQQALGQGPQFIFQYYREEENGRGNFPPRFSGLQFPNYSSELNVNALELDDSALYLCASTVGDRFDYGYTFGSGTRLTVV.